At least ten counts were recorded for the clone carrying this T cell receptor beta chain. Its target is not known. V was cut by 4 bases and J by 1 base, with 8 bases left in between. Germline CDR1 and CDR2: GTSNPN and SVGIG (reference sequence). This CDR3 comprises 12 residues. This sample was taken from a study of T cells in Graves' hyperthyroidism and ophthalmopathy. Study-level findings and limits: Most thyroid-expanded clonotypes above 0.001 were also found in blood.

TCR beta CDR3 regions were amplified from RNA. A set of HTBI primers served as the primers for a first-round RT-PCR of the TCR CDR3. MiXCR, applied by TCRdb to the multiplex PCR reads, yields one record per CDR3 protein. This table has hundreds of thousands of distinct CDR3 sequences, around 16% appearing once. The sample comprised blood. This chain links TRBV30 with TRBJ2-7; a possible D gene is TRBD1 (6 bases). This TCR was recovered from a middle-aged woman with Graves' ophthalmopathy. The CDR3 bases are TGTGCCTGGAAACAGGGTTCCTACGAGCAGTACTTC. Amino acids: CAWKQGSYEQYF.